This T cell receptor (beta chain) was recorded in a study of T cells after yellow fever vaccination. Whole-study context: SMART-Seq v4 Ultra Low Input handled preparation of low-cell-number fractions.

Study-wide results and limits: Weaker overall was a secondary response that nonetheless peaked faster, on day 5 versus 15.

CDR3 length equals 14 residues. V gave up 0 bases and J gave up 7 bases; unmatched junction bases: 6. CDR1 DFQATT and CDR2 SNEGSKA come from the germline V gene (reference sequence). TCRdb used MiXCR to reprocess the 5' RACE reads, holding one entry per CDR3 protein. This table has a few hundred thousand distinct CDR3 sequences, approximately 4.2% appearing once. As to this clonotype: Its antigen is unidentified.

The sequences come from PBMCs, collected 5 days after the yellow fever booster vaccination. The receptor was isolated from a young man who received the YFV17D yellow fever vaccine. The rearrangement uses TRBV20-1 and TRBJ1-2; 9 bases match TRBD1. CDR3 region: CSAREQGQGSGYTF. Here the CDR3 DNA reads TGCAGTGCTAGAGAGCAGGGACAGGGTTCTGGCTACACCTTC.